This entry features one TCR beta chain sequence. The sample comes from a study of cytotoxic CD8 clonotypes in ibrutinib-treated CLL. The germline gives CDR1 MGHDK, CDR2 SYGVNS. The CDR3 is made up of 14 amino acids. V was pared by 6 bases and J by 8 bases, with 17 bases between. Investigators sourced about 2.2 micrograms of genomic DNA from cryopreserved PBMCs for TCR beta libraries. This table comes from immunoSEQ multiplex PCR, and its TCRdb copy is limited to in-frame clones, with some not included. The sample lists approximately 100,000 clones; about 72% were seen once. The gene calls are TRBV25-1 and TRBJ2-1; weak D call: TRBD2 (5 bases). The receptor was isolated from a human donor with chronic lymphocytic leukemia. This sample comprised PBMCs, obtained after 12 months of ibrutinib treatment. CDR3: CASREAATRDEQFF. CDR3 sequence (DNA): TGTGCCAGCAGGGAGGCAGCCACTCGGGATGAGCAGTTCTTC.